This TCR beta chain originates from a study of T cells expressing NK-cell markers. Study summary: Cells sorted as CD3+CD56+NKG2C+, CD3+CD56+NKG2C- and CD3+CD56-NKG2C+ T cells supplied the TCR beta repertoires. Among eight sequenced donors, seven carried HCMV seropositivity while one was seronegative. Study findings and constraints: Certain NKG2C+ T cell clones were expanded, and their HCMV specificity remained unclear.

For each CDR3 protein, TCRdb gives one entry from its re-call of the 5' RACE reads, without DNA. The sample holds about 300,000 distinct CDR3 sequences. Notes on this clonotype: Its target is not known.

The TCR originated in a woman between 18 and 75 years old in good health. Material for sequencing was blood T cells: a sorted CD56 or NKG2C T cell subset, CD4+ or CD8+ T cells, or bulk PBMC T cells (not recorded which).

The CDR3 loop is CASSPIWTGLNEKLFF. The chain links TRBV27 to TRBJ1-4; the D call from TCRdb, TRBD1, cannot be confirmed without DNA. The CDR3 loop spans 16 amino acids. Germline CDR1 reads MNHEY; CDR2 reads SMNVEV (reference sequence).